These 13 T cell receptor beta chains were sequenced from one sample in a study of T cell responses to AZD1222 COVID-19 vaccine. Using immunoSEQ multiplex PCR, the repertoire was profiled, and TCRdb retains in-frame clones only, with some absent. The data hold 130,000 to 150,000 clones, with about 92% observed a single time. Specimen: peripheral blood, collected on day 0 of AZD1222 vaccination. The receptors were sampled from an adult in good health.

A single count supports this clone. The chain links TRBV6-4 to TRBJ2-7; D gene unclear. Germline V lookup: CDR1 MRHNA, CDR2 SNTAGT. The CDR3 consists of 13 residues. With 0 bases removed from V and 5 bases from J, the gap between germline ends came to 8 bases. The CDR3 DNA is TGTGCCAGCAGTGACTCGTTAGGAGACGAGCAGTACTTC. Translated: CASSDSLGDEQYF.

The chain combines TRBV2 with TRBJ1-4; D uncertain. Trimming cost V 4 bases and J 6 bases, with 12 bases left between them. This CDR3 has 14 amino acids. Germline-derived CDR1 and CDR2 are SNHLY and FYNNEI. CDR3 amino acids: CASSGSPLYEKLFF. As DNA, the CDR3 is TGTGCCAGCAGTGGGAGTCCCCTGTATGAAAAACTGTTTTTT.

The chain couples TRBV2 to TRBJ1-2, with D possibly being TRBD1 (5 bases). V was shortened by 7 bases and J by 2 bases, with 20 bases between the two germline ends. The germline CDR1 and CDR2 sequences are SNHLY and FYNNEI. CDR3 length: 16 residues. DNA of the CDR3: TGTGCCAGCACCGGAACCCACAGTGGGGCCAACTATGGCTACACCTTC. It yields the protein CASTGTHSGANYGYTF.

V usage is TRBV6-4 and J usage is TRBJ1-1; no firm D call. Trimming removed 5 bases from V and 0 bases from J, with 7 bases in between. This CDR3 contains 13 residues. From germline, CDR1 is MRHNA and CDR2 SNTAGT. The CDR3 nucleotides read TGTGCCAGCAGTTTGGGGTTGAACACTGAAGCTTTCTTT. Its translation: CASSLGLNTEAFF.

The V and J genes are TRBV3-1 (or the pseudogene TRBV3-2) and TRBJ2-6; the match to TRBD2 covers 14 bases. The germline V gene encodes CDR1 LGHDT and CDR2 YNNKEL (reference sequence). V lost 4 bases to trimming and J lost 2 bases; unmatched junction nucleotides: 1. The CDR3 is 17 amino acids. The CDR3 DNA sequence: TGTGCCAGCAGCCTGGGACTAGCGGGAGCTGGGGCCAACGTCCTGACTTTC. Translation: CASSLGLAGAGANVLTF.

The V and J genes are TRBV3-1 (or the pseudogene TRBV3-2) and TRBJ1-1, with D unresolved. Trimming pared 0 bases from V and 6 bases from J, leaving 5 bases between. The CDR3 extends over 12 amino acids. Per germline, CDR1 LGHDT and CDR2 YNNKEL (reference sequence). CDR3: CASSQDGSEAFF. CDR3 sequence (DNA): TGTGCCAGCAGCCAAGACGGGTCTGAAGCTTTCTTT.

The chain couples TRBV29-1 to TRBJ2-7; D unresolved. Trimming took 1 base from V and 3 from J, leaving 7 bases between them. Germline CDR1 SQVTM, CDR2 ANQGSEA. This CDR3 is built from 12 residues. The CDR3 region is CSVEGHHYEQYF. CDR3 nucleotide sequence: TGCAGCGTTGAAGGACACCACTACGAGCAGTACTTC.

The J gene is TRBJ2-5, the V gene TRBV6-1, with 12 bases identical to TRBD2. CDR3 length: 16 residues. V was pared by 3 bases and J by 2 bases, with 4 bases of the junction left unmatched. The germline V gene encodes CDR1 MNHNS and CDR2 SASEGT. The CDR3 sequence: CASSEGLAGGQETQYF. DNA for the CDR3: TGTGCCAGCAGTGAGGGGCTAGCGGGGGGGCAAGAGACCCAGTACTTC.

J is TRBJ1-1 and V is TRBV12-3 or TRBV12-4; D is unresolved. CDR3 length: 13 residues. Trimming cost V 6 bases and J 10 bases, with 18 bases left between them. The CDR3 nucleotides are TGTGCCAGCAGCCCGGGGATAGGATTCCGAGCTTTCTTT. It is translated as CASSPGIGFRAFF.

This chain uses TRBV2 with TRBJ1-1, with a possible D match to TRBD1 (5 bases). Trimming stripped 5 bases from V and 5 bases from J, with 15 bases between. Per germline, CDR1 SNHLY and CDR2 FYNNEI. This CDR3 comprises 14 residues. The CDR3 DNA reads as TGTGCCAGCAGTCCACAGACGTGGGGGACTGAAGCTTTCTTT. It translates to CASSPQTWGTEAFF.

The chain links TRBV9 to TRBJ1-5; no clear D. Per germline, CDR1 SGDLS and CDR2 YYNGEE. The CDR3 has 14 residues. V lost 4 bases, J lost 0 bases, and 8 bases lay in between. CDR3: CASSLDLSNQPQHF. DNA for the CDR3: TGTGCCAGCAGCTTGGACCTTAGCAATCAGCCCCAGCATTTT.

The gene calls are TRBV29-1 and TRBJ1-3; D gene unclear. Trimming pared 2 bases from V and 3 bases from J, leaving 8 bases between. The CDR3 spans 13 residues. CDR1 and CDR2 (germline): SQVTM, ANQGSEA. CDR3 DNA sequence: TGCAGCGTTGAACTGGGTTTTGGAAACACCATATATTTT. It specifies CSVELGFGNTIYF.

The V gene is TRBV7-9, the J gene TRBJ1-2; 9 positions match TRBD1. CDR1 SEHNR and CDR2 FQNEAQ come from the germline V gene (reference sequence). The CDR3 spans 14 residues. With 5 bases clipped from V and 8 bases from J, the junction kept 9 bases outside the gene matches. CDR3 loop: CASSGPGQGLGYTF. CDR3 nucleotides: TGTGCCAGCAGCGGACCGGGACAGGGCTTAGGCTACACCTTC.